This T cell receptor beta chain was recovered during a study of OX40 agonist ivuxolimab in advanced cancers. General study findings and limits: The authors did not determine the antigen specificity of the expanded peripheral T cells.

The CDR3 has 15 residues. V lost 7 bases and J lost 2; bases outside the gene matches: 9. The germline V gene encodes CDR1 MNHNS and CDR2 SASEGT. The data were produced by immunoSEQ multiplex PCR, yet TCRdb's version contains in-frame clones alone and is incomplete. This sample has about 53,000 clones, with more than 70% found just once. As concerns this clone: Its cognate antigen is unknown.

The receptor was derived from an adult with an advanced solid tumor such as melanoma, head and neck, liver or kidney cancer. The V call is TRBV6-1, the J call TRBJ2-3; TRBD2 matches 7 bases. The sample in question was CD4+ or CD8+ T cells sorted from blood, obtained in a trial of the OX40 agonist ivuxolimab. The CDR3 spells CASIRLAAFTDTQYF. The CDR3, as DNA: TGTGCCAGCATTCGTCTAGCGGCTTTCACAGATACGCAGTATTTT.